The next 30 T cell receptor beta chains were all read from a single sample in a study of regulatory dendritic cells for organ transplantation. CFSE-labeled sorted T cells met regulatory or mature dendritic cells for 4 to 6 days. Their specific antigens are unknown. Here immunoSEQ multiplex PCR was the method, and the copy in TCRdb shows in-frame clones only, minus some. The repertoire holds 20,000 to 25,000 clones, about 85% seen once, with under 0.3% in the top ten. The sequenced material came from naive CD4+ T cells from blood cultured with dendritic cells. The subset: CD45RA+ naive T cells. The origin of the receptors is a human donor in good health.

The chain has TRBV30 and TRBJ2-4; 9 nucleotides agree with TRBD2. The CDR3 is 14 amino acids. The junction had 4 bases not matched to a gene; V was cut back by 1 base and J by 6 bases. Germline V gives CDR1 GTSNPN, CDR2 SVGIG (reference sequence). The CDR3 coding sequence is TGTGCCTGGAGTGGCGGGGGGGATGGAAACATTCAGTACTTC. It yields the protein CAWSGGGDGNIQYF.

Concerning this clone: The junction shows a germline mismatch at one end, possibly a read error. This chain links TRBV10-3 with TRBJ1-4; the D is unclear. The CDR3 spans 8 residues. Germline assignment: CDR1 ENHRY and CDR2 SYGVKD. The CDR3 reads CAISGGVF. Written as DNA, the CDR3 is TGTGCCATCAGTGGCGGAGTTTTT.

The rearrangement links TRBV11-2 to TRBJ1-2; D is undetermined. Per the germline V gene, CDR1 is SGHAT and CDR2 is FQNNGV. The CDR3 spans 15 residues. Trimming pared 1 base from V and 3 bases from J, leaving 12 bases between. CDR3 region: CASSLVIEGHYGYTF. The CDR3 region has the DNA TGTGCCAGCAGCTTAGTAATTGAGGGTCACTATGGCTACACCTTC.

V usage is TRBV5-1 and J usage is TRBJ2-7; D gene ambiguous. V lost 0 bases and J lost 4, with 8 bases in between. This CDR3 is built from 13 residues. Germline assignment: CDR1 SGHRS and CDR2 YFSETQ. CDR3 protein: CASSLGSRYEQYF. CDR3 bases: TGCGCCAGCAGCTTGGGCAGCAGATACGAGCAGTACTTC.

The CDR3 reads CASSQGEGSSYNSPLHF. The DNA of the CDR3 is TGCGCCAGCAGCCAGGGGGAGGGAAGCTCCTATAATTCACCCCTCCACTTT. The V gene is TRBV4-1, the J gene TRBJ1-6; possible D gene TRBD1, 5 bases. Between the trimmed V and J ends, which lost 3 bases and 0 bases, there was a span of 12 bases. In germline, CDR1 is MGHRA, CDR2 YSYEKL. This CDR3 comprises 17 residues.

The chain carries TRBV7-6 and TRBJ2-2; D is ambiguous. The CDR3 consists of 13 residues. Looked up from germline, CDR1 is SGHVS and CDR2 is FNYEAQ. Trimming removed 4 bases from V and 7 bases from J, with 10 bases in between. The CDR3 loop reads CASSSRRDGELFF. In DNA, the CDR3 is TGTGCCAGCAGCTCCCGACGTGACGGGGAGCTGTTTTTT.

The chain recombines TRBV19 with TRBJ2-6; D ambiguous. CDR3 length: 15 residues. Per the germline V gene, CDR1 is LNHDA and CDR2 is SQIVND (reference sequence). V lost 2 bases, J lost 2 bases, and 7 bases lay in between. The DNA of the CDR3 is TGTGCCAGTAGTATATCAGGAGCTGGGGCCAACGTCCTGACTTTC. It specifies CASSISGAGANVLTF.

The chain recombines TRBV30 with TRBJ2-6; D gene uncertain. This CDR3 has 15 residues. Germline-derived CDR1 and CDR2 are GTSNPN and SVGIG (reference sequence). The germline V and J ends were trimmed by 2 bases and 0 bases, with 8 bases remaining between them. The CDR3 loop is CAWSRQFSGANVLTF. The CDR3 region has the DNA TGTGCCTGGAGTCGGCAGTTCTCTGGGGCCAACGTCCTGACTTTC.

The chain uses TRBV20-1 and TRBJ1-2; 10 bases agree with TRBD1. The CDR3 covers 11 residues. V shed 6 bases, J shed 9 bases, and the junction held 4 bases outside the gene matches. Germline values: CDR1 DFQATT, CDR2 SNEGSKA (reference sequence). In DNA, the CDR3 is TGCAGTGCACGACAGGGGGCTAGCTACACCTTC. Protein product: CSARQGASYTF.

CDR3 DNA sequence: TGCGCCAGCAAGGTAGCGGGAGGGAATGAGCAGTTCTTC. Protein: CASKVAGGNEQFF. This chain connects TRBV5-1 to TRBJ2-1; TRBD2 matches at 11 bases. Germline V gives CDR1 SGHRS, CDR2 YFSETQ. CDR3 size: 13 residues. V was pared by 6 bases and J by 7 bases, with 3 bases of the junction left unmatched.

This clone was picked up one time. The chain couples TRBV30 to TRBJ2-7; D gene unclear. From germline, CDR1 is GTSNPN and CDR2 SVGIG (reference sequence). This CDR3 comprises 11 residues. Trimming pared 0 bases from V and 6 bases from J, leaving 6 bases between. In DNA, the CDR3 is TGTGCCTGGAGTGTACTTGGCGAGCAGTACTTC. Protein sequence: CAWSVLGEQYF.

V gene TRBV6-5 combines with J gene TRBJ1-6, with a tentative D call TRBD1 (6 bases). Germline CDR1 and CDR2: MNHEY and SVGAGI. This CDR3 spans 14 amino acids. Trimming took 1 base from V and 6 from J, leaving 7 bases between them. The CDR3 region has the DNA TGTGCCAGCAGTTACTGGGGGCTTAATTCACCCCTCCACTTT. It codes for CASSYWGLNSPLHF.

This CDR3 is CAWSVGQPGVYEQYF. CDR3 bases: TGTGCCTGGAGTGTAGGACAGCCCGGGGTTTACGAGCAGTACTTC. This rearrangement joins TRBV30 to TRBJ2-7; TRBD1 is a possible D gene (6 bases). The germline V gene encodes CDR1 GTSNPN and CDR2 SVGIG (reference sequence). The CDR3 runs 15 residues. Trimming left V 0 bases short and J 4 bases short, with 16 bases between. The full variable domain, in which reference TRBV30 and TRBJ2-7 provide the parts outside the CDR3, is SQTIHQWPATLVQPVGSPLSLECTVEGTSNPNLYWYRQAAGRGLQLLFYSVGIGQISSEVPQNLSASRPQDRQFILSSKKLLLSDSGFYLCAWSVGQPGVYEQYFGPGTRLTVT.

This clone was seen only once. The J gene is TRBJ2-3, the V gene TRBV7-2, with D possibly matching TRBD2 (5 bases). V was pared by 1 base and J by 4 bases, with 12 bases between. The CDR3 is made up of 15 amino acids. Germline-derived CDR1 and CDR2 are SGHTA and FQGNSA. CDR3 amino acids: CASSLGRIASDTQYF. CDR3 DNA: TGTGCCAGCAGCTTAGGGCGAATAGCGTCAGATACGCAGTATTTT. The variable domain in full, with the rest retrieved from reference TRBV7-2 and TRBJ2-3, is GAGVSQSPSNKVTEKGKDVELRCDPISGHTALYWYRQSLGQGLEFLIYFQGNSAPDKSGLPSDRFSAERTGGSVSTLTIQRTQQEDSAVYLCASSLGRIASDTQYFGPGTRLTVL.

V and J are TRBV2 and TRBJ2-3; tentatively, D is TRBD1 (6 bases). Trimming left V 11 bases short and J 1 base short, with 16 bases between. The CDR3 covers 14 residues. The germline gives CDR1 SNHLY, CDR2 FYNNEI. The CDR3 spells CAARAQGGTDTQYF. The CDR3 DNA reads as TGTGCCGCGAGGGCACAGGGAGGCACAGATACGCAGTATTTT.

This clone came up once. DNA for the CDR3: TGTGCCAGCTCACCGGGGACGACAGGGGGAAACACCATATATTTT. It translates to CASSPGTTGGNTIYF. V and J are TRBV18 and TRBJ1-3, with 7 bases that match TRBD1. The length of the CDR3 is 15 residues. The ends lost 3 bases at V and 4 bases at J; junction bases unmatched: 6. Germline-derived CDR1 and CDR2 are KGHSH and LQKENI.

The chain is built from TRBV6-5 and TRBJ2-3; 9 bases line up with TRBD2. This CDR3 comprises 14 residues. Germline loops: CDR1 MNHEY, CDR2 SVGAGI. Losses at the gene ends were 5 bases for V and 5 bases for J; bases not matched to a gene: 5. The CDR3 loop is CASSRGREVDTQYF. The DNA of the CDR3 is TGTGCCAGCAGTCGCGGGAGGGAAGTAGATACGCAGTATTTT.

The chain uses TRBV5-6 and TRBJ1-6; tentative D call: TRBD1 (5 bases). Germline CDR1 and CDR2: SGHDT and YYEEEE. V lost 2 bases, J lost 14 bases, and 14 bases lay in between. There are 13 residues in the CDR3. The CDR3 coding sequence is TGTGCCAGCAGCTTTTGGGACCGGGAGGCCCTCCACTTT. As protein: CASSFWDREALHF.

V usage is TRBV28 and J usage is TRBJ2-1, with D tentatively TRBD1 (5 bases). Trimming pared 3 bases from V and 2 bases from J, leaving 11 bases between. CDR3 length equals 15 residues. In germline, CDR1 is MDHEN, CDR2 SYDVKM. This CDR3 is CASSFSGSTYNEQFF. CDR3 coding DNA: TGTGCCAGCAGTTTTTCAGGGTCCACCTACAATGAGCAGTTCTTC.

The CDR3, as DNA: TGTGCCAGCAGCTTAGTGGGGAACCTCTATGGCTACACCTTC. The encoded protein is CASSLVGNLYGYTF. V gene TRBV7-9 combines with J gene TRBJ1-2, with no clear D. From germline, CDR1 is SEHNR and CDR2 FQNEAQ (reference sequence). Trimming pared 1 base from V and 4 bases from J, leaving 10 bases between. This CDR3 region has 14 residues.

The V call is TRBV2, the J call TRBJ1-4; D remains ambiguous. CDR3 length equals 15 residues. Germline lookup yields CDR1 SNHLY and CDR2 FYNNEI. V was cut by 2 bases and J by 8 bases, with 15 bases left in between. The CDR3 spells CASSEMAPPGEKLFF. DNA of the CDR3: TGTGCCAGCAGTGAAATGGCCCCCCCGGGGGAAAAACTGTTTTTT. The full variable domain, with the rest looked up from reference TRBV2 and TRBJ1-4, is EPEVTQTPSHQVTQMGQEVILRCVPISNHLYFYWYRQILGQKVEFLVSFYNNEISEKSEIFDDQFSVERPDGSNFTLKIRSTKLEDSAMYFCASSEMAPPGEKLFFGSGTQLSVL.

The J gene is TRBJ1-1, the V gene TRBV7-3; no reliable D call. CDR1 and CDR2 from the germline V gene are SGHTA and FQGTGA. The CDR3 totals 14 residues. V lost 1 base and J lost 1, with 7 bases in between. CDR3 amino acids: CASSLNPGNTEAFF. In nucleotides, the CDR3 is TGTGCCAGCAGCTTAAACCCAGGGAACACTGAAGCTTTCTTT.

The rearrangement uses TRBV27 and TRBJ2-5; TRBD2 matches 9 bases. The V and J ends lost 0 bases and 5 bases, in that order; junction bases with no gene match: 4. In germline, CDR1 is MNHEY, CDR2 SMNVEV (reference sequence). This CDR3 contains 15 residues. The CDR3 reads CASSLSGGRGETQYF. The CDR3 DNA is TGTGCCAGCAGTTTATCGGGCGGGAGGGGGGAGACCCAGTACTTC.

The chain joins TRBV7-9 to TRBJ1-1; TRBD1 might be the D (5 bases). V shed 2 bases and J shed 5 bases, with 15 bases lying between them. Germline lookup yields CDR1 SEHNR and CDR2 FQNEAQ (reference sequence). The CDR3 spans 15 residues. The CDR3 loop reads CASSLIGGGRTEAFF. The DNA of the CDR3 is TGTGCCAGCAGCTTAATCGGGGGAGGGAGAACTGAAGCTTTCTTT.

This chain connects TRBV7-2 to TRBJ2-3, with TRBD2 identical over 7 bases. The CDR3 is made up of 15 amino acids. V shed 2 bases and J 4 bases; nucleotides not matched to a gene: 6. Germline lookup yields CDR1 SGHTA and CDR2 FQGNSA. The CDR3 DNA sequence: TGTGCCAGCAGCTTAAGACTAGCAGGGTCAGATACGCAGTATTTT. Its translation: CASSLRLAGSDTQYF.

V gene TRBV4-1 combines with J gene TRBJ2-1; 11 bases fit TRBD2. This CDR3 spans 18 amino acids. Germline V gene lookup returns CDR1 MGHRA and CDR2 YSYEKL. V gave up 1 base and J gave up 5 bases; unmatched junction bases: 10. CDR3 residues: CASSQVVTGTSGDNEQFF. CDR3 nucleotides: TGCGCCAGCAGCCAAGTAGTCACCGGGACTAGCGGAGACAATGAGCAGTTCTTC.

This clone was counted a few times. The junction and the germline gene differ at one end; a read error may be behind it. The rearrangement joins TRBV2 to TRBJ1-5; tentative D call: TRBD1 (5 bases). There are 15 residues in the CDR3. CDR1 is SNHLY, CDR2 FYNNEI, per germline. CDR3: CASSEDSLWNQPQHF. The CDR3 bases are TGTGCCAGCAGCGAAGACAGTTTATGGAACCAGCCCCAGCATTTT.

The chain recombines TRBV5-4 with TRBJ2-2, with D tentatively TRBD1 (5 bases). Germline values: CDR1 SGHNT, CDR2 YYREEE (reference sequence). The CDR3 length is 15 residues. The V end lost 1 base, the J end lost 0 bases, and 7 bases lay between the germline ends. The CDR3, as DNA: TGTGCCAGCAGCTTGCGGACAACGAACACCGGGGAGCTGTTTTTT. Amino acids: CASSLRTTNTGELFF.

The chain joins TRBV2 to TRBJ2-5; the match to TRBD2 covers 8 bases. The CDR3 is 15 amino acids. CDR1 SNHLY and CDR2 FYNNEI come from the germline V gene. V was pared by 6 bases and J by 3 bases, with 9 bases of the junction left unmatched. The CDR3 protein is CASRRRLATEETQYF. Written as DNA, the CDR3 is TGTGCCAGCAGACGCAGACTAGCGACAGAAGAGACCCAGTACTTC.

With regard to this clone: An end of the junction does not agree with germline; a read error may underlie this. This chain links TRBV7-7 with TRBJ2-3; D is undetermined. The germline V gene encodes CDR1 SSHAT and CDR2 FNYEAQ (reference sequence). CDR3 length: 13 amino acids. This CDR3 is CASSLVGSDTQYF. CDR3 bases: TGTGCTAGCAGCTTAGTGGGGTCAGATACGCAGTATTTT.